The 8 T cell receptor beta chains below come from one sample, sequenced in a study of cytomegalovirus exposure and HLA in healthy donors. The primer mix had 60 Vbeta and 13 Jbeta primers. Using immunoSEQ multiplex PCR, the repertoire was profiled, and TCRdb retains in-frame clones only, with some absent. Among about 120,000 clones listed, approximately 81% were seen once. Sequencing was performed on PBMCs. These receptors originate from a woman in her forties in good health and CMV-seronegative.

V usage is TRBV2 and J usage is TRBJ1-6; D possibly corresponds to TRBD1 (6 bases). V was shortened by 4 bases and J by 7 bases, with 17 bases between the two germline ends. The V gene's germline CDR1 is SNHLY and CDR2 FYNNEI. This CDR3 has 16 amino acids. The DNA of the CDR3 is TGTGCCAGCAGTGGTGACGCGGGGGCAGGCAATTCACCCCTCCACTTT. The encoded protein is CASSGDAGAGNSPLHF.

This chain joins TRBV18 and TRBJ2-2; 8 bases match TRBD2. Germline CDR1 reads KGHSH; CDR2 reads LQKENI. The CDR3 is made up of 15 amino acids. The V segment lost 7 bases and the J segment 4 bases; nucleotides outside the gene matches: 8. The CDR3 is CASFPVSGSTGELFF. The CDR3 bases are TGTGCCAGCTTCCCAGTGAGCGGGAGCACCGGGGAGCTGTTTTTT. The full variable domain, rest sourced from reference TRBV18 and TRBJ2-2, is NAGVMQNPRHLVRRRGQEARLRCSPMKGHSHVYWYRQLPEEGLKFMVYLQKENIIDESGMPKERFSAEFPKEGPSILRIQQVVRGDSAAYFCASFPVSGSTGELFFGEGSRLTVL.

V is TRBV9 and J is TRBJ2-2; no reliable D call. Germline CDR1 is SGDLS and CDR2 is YYNGEE. CDR3 length: 13 residues. With 4 bases removed from V and 0 bases from J, the gap between germline ends came to 4 bases. The CDR3 protein is CASSPANTGELFF. Written as DNA, the CDR3 is TGTGCCAGCAGCCCCGCGAACACCGGGGAGCTGTTTTTT.

This clone was picked up a small number of times. The CDR3 protein is CASSLVGLEAFF. The CDR3 DNA reads as TGTGCCAGCAGCTTAGTTGGGCTAGAAGCTTTCTTT. The chain combines TRBV7-2 with TRBJ1-1; D unresolved. Trimming took off 1 base at V and 8 bases at J, with 8 bases between the two ends. There are 12 residues in the CDR3. Germline V gives CDR1 SGHTA, CDR2 FQGNSA.

The CDR3 nucleotides are TGTGCCAGCAGTCCCCATCAGTCCGTTAACACTGAAGCTTTCTTT. Its translation is CASSPHQSVNTEAFF. This chain joins TRBV28 and TRBJ1-1; D gene uncertain. Trimming left V 5 bases short and J 2 bases short, with 15 bases between. CDR1 and CDR2 (germline): MDHEN, SYDVKM. The CDR3 totals 15 residues.

The V call is TRBV5-6, the J call TRBJ2-1; 10 bases map to TRBD2. The CDR3 loop spans 18 amino acids. With V trimmed by 1 base and J by 9 bases, 16 bases remained unmatched. Germline CDR1 SGHDT, CDR2 YYEEEE. CDR3 nucleotides: TGTGCCAGCAGCTTGATTAAAGCGGGGGGGCCCTATCACGCTGAGCAGTTCTTC. It translates to CASSLIKAGGPYHAEQFF.

Comment on this clone: At one end, the junction sequence differs from germline, possibly due to a read error. CDR3: CASTLGAGELFF. CDR3 DNA: TGTGCCAGCACTCTGGGGGCCGGAGAGCTGTTTTTT. This sequence joins TRBV7-2 and TRBJ2-2, with D maybe TRBD1 (6 bases). The CDR3 contains 12 residues. The germline V gene encodes CDR1 SGHTA and CDR2 FQGNSA.

The chain employs TRBV5-6 and TRBJ1-5; D is unclear. The CDR3 runs 12 residues. Germline V lookup: CDR1 SGHDT, CDR2 YYEEEE. The V and J ends lost 2 bases and 6 bases respectively, with 6 bases between them. The CDR3 coding sequence is TGTGCCAGCAGCTTCGGTGGTCAGCCCCAGCATTTT. Translated: CASSFGGQPQHF.